This TCR beta chain emerged from a study of T-cell reconstitution after alpha-beta-depleted transplantation in children. Trimming cost V 6 bases and J 7 bases, with 12 bases left between them. The CDR3 consists of 13 residues. The germline CDR1 and CDR2 sequences are MGHDK and SYGVNS. This clonotype was found many times. Unique molecular identifiers were incorporated when the TCRbeta library was constructed. One entry per CDR3 protein results from TCRdb running MiXCR on the PCR reads. The sample includes 200,000 to 300,000 distinct CDR3 sequences, 12% of them seen just once. The chain joins TRBV25-1 to TRBJ2-2; D might be TRBD2 (5 bases). The receptor comes from a human donor who donated a stem cell graft to a child with acute lymphoblastic leukemia. This sample comprised PBMCs from the stem cell graft donor, obtained from the stem cell graft. The CDR3 sequence: CASRDWTDGELFF. CDR3 sequence (DNA): TGTGCCAGCAGGGACTGGACCGACGGGGAGCTGTTTTTT.